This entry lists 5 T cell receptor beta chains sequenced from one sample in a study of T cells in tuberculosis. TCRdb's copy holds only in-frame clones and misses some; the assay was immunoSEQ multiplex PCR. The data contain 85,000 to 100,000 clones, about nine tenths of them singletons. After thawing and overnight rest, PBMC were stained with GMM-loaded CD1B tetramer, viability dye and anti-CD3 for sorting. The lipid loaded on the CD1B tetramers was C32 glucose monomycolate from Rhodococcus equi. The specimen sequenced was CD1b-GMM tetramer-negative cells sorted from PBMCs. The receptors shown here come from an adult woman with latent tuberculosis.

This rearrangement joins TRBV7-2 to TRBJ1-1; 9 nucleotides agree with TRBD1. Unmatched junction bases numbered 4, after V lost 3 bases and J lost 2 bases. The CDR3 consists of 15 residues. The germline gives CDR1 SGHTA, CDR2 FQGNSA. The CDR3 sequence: CASSFTGGANTEAFF. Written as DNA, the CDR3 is TGTGCCAGCAGCTTTACAGGGGGCGCAAACACTGAAGCTTTCTTT.

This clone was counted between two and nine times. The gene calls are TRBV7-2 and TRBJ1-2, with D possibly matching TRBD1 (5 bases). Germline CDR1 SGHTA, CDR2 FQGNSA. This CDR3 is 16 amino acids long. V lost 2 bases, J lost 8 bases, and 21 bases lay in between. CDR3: CASSLRGQGPVYGYTF. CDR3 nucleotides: TGTGCCAGCAGCTTAAGGGGCCAGGGTCCTGTCTACGGCTACACCTTC. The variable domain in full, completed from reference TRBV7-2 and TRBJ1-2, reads GAGVSQSPSNKVTEKGKDVELRCDPISGHTALYWYRQSLGQGLEFLIYFQGNSAPDKSGLPSDRFSAERTGGSVSTLTIQRTQQEDSAVYLCASSLRGQGPVYGYTFGSGTRLTVV.

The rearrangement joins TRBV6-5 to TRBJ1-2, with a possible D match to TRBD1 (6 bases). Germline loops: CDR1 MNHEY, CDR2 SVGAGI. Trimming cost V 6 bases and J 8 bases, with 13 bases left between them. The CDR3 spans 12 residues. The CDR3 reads CASSPDRQGYTF. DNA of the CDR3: TGTGCCAGCAGCCCCGACAGGCAAGGCTACACCTTC.

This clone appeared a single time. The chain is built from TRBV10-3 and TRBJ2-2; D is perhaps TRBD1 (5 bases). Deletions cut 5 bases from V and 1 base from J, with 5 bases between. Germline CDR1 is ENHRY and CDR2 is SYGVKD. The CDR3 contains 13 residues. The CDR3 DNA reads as TGTGCCATCAGTCAGGGGAACACCGGGGAGCTGTTTTTT. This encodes CAISQGNTGELFF.

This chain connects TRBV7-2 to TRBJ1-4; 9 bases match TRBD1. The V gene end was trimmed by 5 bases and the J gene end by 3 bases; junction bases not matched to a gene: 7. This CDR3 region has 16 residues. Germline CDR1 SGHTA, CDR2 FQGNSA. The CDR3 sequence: CASSLNRGPANEKLFF. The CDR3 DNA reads TGTGCCAGCAGCCTCAACAGGGGGCCGGCTAATGAAAAACTGTTTTTT.